These T cell receptor beta chains were read from a single sample in a study of T cells in tumors after PD-1 blockade. Sequencing used immunoSEQ multiplex PCR; TCRdb keeps in-frame clones, though not all of them. The sample consists of about 12,000 clones, 63% of them appearing once. Sequencing used tumor tissue, obtained before anti-PD-1 treatment. These TCRs come from a human donor with basal cell carcinoma. CDR3s include the opening cysteine and the closing phenylalanine or tryptophan.

J: TRBJ2-2; V: TRBV19; CDR3: CASTPQGAAVTGELFF
J: TRBJ2-5; V: TRBV7-2; CDR3: CASSLDSSGGVTGTQYF
J: TRBJ2-1; V: TRBV9; CDR3: CASSFPSSGRDNEQFF
J: TRBJ1-5; V: TRBV7-2; CDR3: CASSAQEGGQPQHF
J: TRBJ1-4; V: TRBV27; CDR3: CASSLGGQGVSPNEKLFF
J: TRBJ2-1; V: TRBV9; CDR3: CASSLAGRSSYNEQFF
J: TRBJ2-3; V: TRBV5-6; CDR3: CASSLVATGQYF
J: TRBJ2-5; V: TRBV7-9; CDR3: CASSLDRLAGVGGETQYF
J: TRBJ2-2; V: TRBV4-3; CDR3: CASSQGYGTSDTGELFF
J: TRBJ2-7; V: TRBV11-3; CDR3: CASSILSGTSGAYEQYF
J: TRBJ1-5; V: TRBV19; CDR3: CASKQGTGHNQPQHF
J: TRBJ2-2; V: TRBV7-6; CDR3: CAASRRTPGHLNTGELFF
J: TRBJ2-4; V: TRBV7-9; CDR3: CASSLTPEAKNIQYF
J: TRBJ1-6; V: TRBV2; CDR3: CASSLDRDYNSPLHF
J: TRBJ1-5; V: TRBV14; CDR3: CASSQDDSYSNQPQHF
J: TRBJ1-2; V: TRBV5-4; CDR3: CASSLLWGDYGYTF
J: TRBJ1-2; V: TRBV7-3; CDR3: CASSPHQSIPNYGYTF
J: TRBJ1-1; V: TRBV27; CDR3: CASKLTRMNTEAFF
J: TRBJ2-7; V: TRBV6-5; CDR3: CASLLATSGSNEQYF
J: TRBJ2-3; V: TRBV29-1; CDR3: CSLIGQGGDTQYF
J: TRBJ2-5; V: TRBV10-3; CDR3: CAISDRGVETQYF
J: TRBJ2-3; V: TRBV5-1; CDR3: CASSFGGASTDTQYF
J: TRBJ1-1; V: TRBV12-5; CDR3: CASGESGHTEAFF
J: TRBJ1-5; V: TRBV6-2/TRBV6-3; CDR3: CASSYTGDQPQHF
J: TRBJ1-4; V: TRBV7-8; CDR3: CASSITGYEKLFF
J: TRBJ1-1; V: TRBV10-3; CDR3: CAISESGGNTEAFF
J: TRBJ1-2; V: TRBV21-1; CDR3: CASSKNRRGLGYGYTF
J: TRBJ2-4; V: TRBV3-1/TRBV3-2; CDR3: CASSKTCPLQRKNIQYF
J: TRBJ2-1; V: TRBV2; CDR3: CASTAGSSYNEQFF
J: TRBJ2-1; V: TRBV2; CDR3: CASSPSGQTYNEQFF
J: TRBJ2-7; V: TRBV29-1; CDR3: CSVVLGQGAGQYF
J: TRBJ1-2; V: TRBV7-3; CDR3: CASSPGMANYGYTF
J: TRBJ1-5; V: TRBV21-1; CDR3: CASSSGPPTGNQPQHF
J: TRBJ2-3; V: TRBV5-4; CDR3: CASRSEGGRDTQYF
J: TRBJ1-1; V: TRBV6-5; CDR3: CASRHTGQAFF
J: TRBJ1-6; V: TRBV5-5; CDR3: CASSLSSTVYNSPLHF
J: TRBJ2-5; V: TRBV7-6; CDR3: CASSPQQGAGETQYF
J: TRBJ2-2; V: TRBV20-1; CDR3: CSASIRGTRSTGELFF
J: TRBJ2-3; V: TRBV2; CDR3: CASHVLAGADTQYF
J: TRBJ1-2; V: TRBV5-1; CDR3: CASSFPSEYGYTF
J: TRBJ2-7; V: TRBV7-2; CDR3: CASSMGHNSYEQYF
J: TRBJ2-5; V: TRBV20-1; CDR3: CSASGLAGVETQYF